This T cell receptor beta chain appears in the sequencing data of a study of blood T cell repertoires in COVID-19. Across the whole study: Samples representing acute and convalescent COVID-19 were sourced from the United States, Italy and Spain.

Per the study methods: Amplified reference gene primers provided the basis for estimating nucleated cell counts. The table came from immunoSEQ multiplex PCR; TCRdb's copy has only in-frame clones and leaves some out. From that table come the V and J calls and clone size; the DNA was used to work out D and trimming. The data show 30,000 to 35,000 clones, 78% seen once. CDR1 is GTSNPN, CDR2 SVGIG, per germline (reference sequence). V was shortened by 3 bases and J by 5 bases, with 11 bases between the two germline ends. This CDR3 has 13 residues. The V and J genes are TRBV30 and TRBJ1-5, with TRBD1 as a possible D gene (6 bases). The sequence came from a man older than 75 with acute or convalescent COVID-19. Sequencing was done on a sample of peripheral blood. Here the CDR3 reads CAWSTGLDQPQHF. Here the CDR3 DNA reads TGTGCCTGGAGCACAGGGTTGGATCAGCCCCAGCATTTT. The full variable domain, completed using reference TRBV30 and TRBJ1-5, is SQTIHQWPATLVQPVGSPLSLECTVEGTSNPNLYWYRQAAGRGLQLLFYSVGIGQISSEVPQNLSASRPQDRQFILSSKKLLLSDSGFYLCAWSTGLDQPQHFGDGTRLSIL.